These 16 T cell receptor beta chains were sequenced from one sample in a study of CD8 T cells in ankylosing spondylitis (dated by TCRdb to about 2017). Study-wide conclusions, independent of this receptor: Blood from ankylosing spondylitis patients appeared to be characterized by a TCR beta motif composed of 7 to 9 highly homologous amino acid variants.

Libraries were made using 5' RACE. TCRdb records Illumina HiSeq 2500 as the sequencer. TCRdb's own reprocessing of the public reads used fastp at Q25 and MiXCR and kept productive beta chains. Under each unique CDR3 protein, matching rows form one entry showing the most common genes and DNA. This sample is represented by 350,000 to 450,000 distinct CDR3 sequences; 25% to 30% of them were singletons. Roughly 0.9% of the sample rests with the top ten. Their antigens are not known. Sequencing was carried out using blood, either unsorted or a sorted T cell fraction (not recorded which). These receptors originate from a male donor with ankylosing spondylitis.

J is TRBJ2-1 and V is TRBV12-3 or TRBV12-4; a weak D match, TRBD2 (6 bases). This CDR3 spans 14 amino acids. V shed 7 bases and J shed 0 bases, with 10 bases lying between them. The CDR3 sequence is CASIKDYSYNEQFF. For the CDR3, the DNA is TGTGCCAGCATAAAGGACTACTCCTACAATGAGCAGTTCTTC.

The chain employs TRBV7-2 and TRBJ2-1; D may be TRBD1 (5 bases). CDR3 length equals 13 residues. The V and J ends lost 6 bases and 5 bases respectively, with 11 bases between them. Per the germline V gene, CDR1 is SGHTA and CDR2 is FQGNSA. The CDR3 DNA is TGTGCCAGCAGATTCACAGGTAACAATGAGCAGTTCTTC. It yields the protein CASRFTGNNEQFF.

V is TRBV6-1 and J is TRBJ1-6; D is unresolved. Germline loops: CDR1 MNHNS, CDR2 SASEGT. Deletions cut 9 bases from V and 4 bases from J, with 10 bases between. The length of the CDR3 is 13 residues. Written as DNA, the CDR3 is TGTGCCAGTTGGGCAAGTTATAATTCACCCCTCCACTTT. This sequence encodes CASWASYNSPLHF.

The J gene is TRBJ2-1, the V gene TRBV24-1; 10 positions agree with TRBD1. The CDR3 has 17 amino acids. V shed 3 bases and J 4 bases; nucleotides not matched to a gene: 8. The V gene's germline CDR1 is KGHDR and CDR2 SFDVKD. In nucleotides, the CDR3 is TGTGCCACCAGTGATGCCGGACAGGGGGAGATATACAATGAGCAGTTCTTC. It encodes CATSDAGQGEIYNEQFF.

This clonotype was observed many times. The CDR3 region is CASSIGHQTYGYTF. The DNA of the CDR3 is TGTGCCAGCAGCATCGGACACCAAACATATGGCTACACCTTC. J is TRBJ1-2 and V is TRBV11-2, with D tentatively TRBD1 (5 bases). Germline CDR1 and CDR2: SGHAT and FQNNGV. The CDR3 is made up of 14 amino acids. Trimming shortened V by 5 bases and J by 5 bases, and 15 bases separated the two germline ends.

The rearrangement links TRBV2 to TRBJ2-5, with D tentatively TRBD2 (6 bases). The length of the CDR3 is 14 residues. The V end lost 6 bases, the J end lost 3 bases, and 14 bases lay between the germline ends. Germline CDR1 and CDR2: SNHLY and FYNNEI. CDR3 bases: TGTGCCAGCAGGACCGGGGGTCTTAAAGAGACCCAGTACTTC. It yields the protein CASRTGGLKETQYF.

This clonotype was counted between two and nine times. The CDR3 loop reads CSATTGSSPLHF. The DNA for the CDR3 is TGCAGTGCCACAACAGGGTCCTCACCCCTCCACTTT. The V call is TRBV20-1, the J call TRBJ1-6, with a weak D call TRBD1 (6 bases). V was pared by 6 bases and J by 10 bases, with 13 bases between. The CDR3 runs 12 residues. From germline, CDR1 is DFQATT and CDR2 SNEGSKA (reference sequence).

V usage is TRBV7-9 and J usage is TRBJ2-3; D uncertain. Germline CDR1 and CDR2: SEHNR and FQNEAQ (reference sequence). This CDR3 has 14 amino acids. Trimming shortened V by 3 bases and J by 6 bases, and 13 bases separated the two germline ends. CDR3 nucleotides: TGTGCCAGCAGCTTTTCGCCGCCCTACGATACGCAGTATTTT. It translates to CASSFSPPYDTQYF.

This clonotype was found a few times. V is TRBV15 and J is TRBJ1-3; no firm D call. Trimming removed 0 bases at V and 3 bases at J, with 12 bases between. The CDR3 is made up of 16 amino acids. CDR1 and CDR2 (germline): LNHNV, YYDKDF (reference sequence). The CDR3 DNA is TGTGCCACCAGCAGAGATAAGTCTTCCGGTGGAAACACCATATATTTT. Translated, it gives CATSRDKSSGGNTIYF.

CDR3 amino acids: CASSQPSGRTDTQYF. The CDR3 DNA reads TGTGCCAGCAGCCAACCTAGCGGGAGAACAGATACGCAGTATTTT. This chain joins TRBV3-1 and TRBJ2-3, with TRBD2 identical over 10 bases. J was trimmed by 3 bases and V by 2 bases; bases with no gene match: 2. CDR1 and CDR2 (germline): LGHDT, YNNKEL (reference sequence). The CDR3 totals 15 residues.

This clonotype has a handful of counts. The chain employs TRBV20-1 and TRBJ1-5; no clear D gene. Germline V gives CDR1 DFQATT, CDR2 SNEGSKA (reference sequence). V lost 6 bases and J 0 bases, leaving 12 bases between the germline ends. The CDR3 extends over 14 amino acids. The CDR3 here is CSAAGGYSNQPQHF. As DNA, the CDR3 is TGCAGTGCCGCGGGAGGATATAGCAATCAGCCCCAGCATTTT.

The J gene is TRBJ1-2, the V gene TRBV11-2, with D unresolved. Trimming cost V 0 bases and J 0 bases, with 17 bases left between them. This CDR3 is built from 18 residues. The germline gives CDR1 SGHAT, CDR2 FQNNGV. CDR3 loop: CASSLDGNKFAANYGYTF. CDR3 coding DNA: TGTGCCAGCAGCTTAGATGGGAACAAGTTCGCGGCTAACTATGGCTACACCTTC.

This clonotype was counted a single time. CDR3: CAREQTSGNTGELFF. The CDR3 nucleotides are TGTGCCAGGGAACAGACTAGCGGCAACACCGGGGAGCTGTTTTTT. V and J are TRBV2 and TRBJ2-2; 9 nucleotides match TRBD2. The CDR3 is made up of 15 amino acids. Trimming removed 9 bases from V and 2 bases from J; junction bases left unmatched: 7. CDR1 SNHLY and CDR2 FYNNEI come from the germline V gene.

This chain joins TRBV12-3 or TRBV12-4 and TRBJ2-2, with D perhaps TRBD1 or TRBD2 (6 bases each). The CDR3 length is 14 residues. Trimming removed 10 bases from V and 3 bases from J, with 15 bases in between. Here the CDR3 DNA reads TGTGCCATCTGTGGAGGGGGGTACACCGGGGAGCTGTTTTTT. Translating gives CAICGGGYTGELFF.

This clonotype was seen a few times. The chain recombines TRBV20-1 with TRBJ2-5, with D possibly TRBD2 on 6 matching bases. This CDR3 has 15 amino acids. Germline V gene data show CDR1 as DFQATT and CDR2 as SNEGSKA (reference sequence). V lost 0 bases and J 2 bases, leaving 13 bases between the germline ends. CDR3 DNA sequence: TGCAGTGCTAGAGATTTAGCGGTGGGACAAGAGACCCAGTACTTC. Its translation: CSARDLAVGQETQYF.

The V call is TRBV30, the J call TRBJ2-3; 9 bases map to TRBD1. CDR3 length equals 15 residues. Germline values: CDR1 GTSNPN, CDR2 SVGIG (reference sequence). Trimming removed 2 bases from V and 2 bases from J; junction bases left unmatched: 5. CDR3 sequence (DNA): TGTGCCTGGAGTTCGGGACAGGGATACACAGATACGCAGTATTTT. Protein: CAWSSGQGYTDTQYF.